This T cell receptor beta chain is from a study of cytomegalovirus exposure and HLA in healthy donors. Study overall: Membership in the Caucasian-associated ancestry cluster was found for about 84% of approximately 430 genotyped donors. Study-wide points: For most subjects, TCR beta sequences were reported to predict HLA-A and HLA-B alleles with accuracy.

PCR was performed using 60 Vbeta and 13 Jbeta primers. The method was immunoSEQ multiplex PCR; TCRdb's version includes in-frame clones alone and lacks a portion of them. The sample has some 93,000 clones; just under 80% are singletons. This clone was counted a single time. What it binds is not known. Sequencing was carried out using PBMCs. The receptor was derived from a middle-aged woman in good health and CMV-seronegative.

The CDR3 loop reads CASSPDGGSTEAFF. In DNA, the CDR3 is TGCGCCAGCAGCCCGGACGGGGGTAGCACTGAAGCTTTCTTT. The rearrangement links TRBV4-3 to TRBJ1-1; possibly TRBD1 for D (5 bases). V dropped 4 bases and J dropped 4 bases, with 13 bases sitting between them. CDR1 is LGHNA, CDR2 YSLEER, per germline. CDR3 length: 14 residues.